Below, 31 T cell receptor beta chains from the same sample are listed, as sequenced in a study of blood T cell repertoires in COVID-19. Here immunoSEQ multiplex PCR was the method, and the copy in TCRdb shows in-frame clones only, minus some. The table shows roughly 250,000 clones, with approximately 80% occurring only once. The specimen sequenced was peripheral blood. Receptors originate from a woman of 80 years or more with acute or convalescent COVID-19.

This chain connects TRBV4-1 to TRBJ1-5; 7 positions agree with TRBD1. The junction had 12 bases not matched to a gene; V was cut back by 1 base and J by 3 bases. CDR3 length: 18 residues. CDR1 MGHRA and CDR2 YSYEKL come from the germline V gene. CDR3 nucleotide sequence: TGCGCCAGCAGCCAAGGCGACCGGGTCGGGACAGACAATCAGCCCCAGCATTTT. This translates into CASSQGDRVGTDNQPQHF.

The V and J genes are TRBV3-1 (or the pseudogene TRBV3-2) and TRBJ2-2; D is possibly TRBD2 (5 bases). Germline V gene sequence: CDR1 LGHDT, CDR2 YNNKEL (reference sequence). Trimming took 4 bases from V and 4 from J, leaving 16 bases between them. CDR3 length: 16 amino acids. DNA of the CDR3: TGTGCCAGCAGCCCACAGCGGAGCCCACTCACCGGGGAGCTGTTTTTT. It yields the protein CASSPQRSPLTGELFF.

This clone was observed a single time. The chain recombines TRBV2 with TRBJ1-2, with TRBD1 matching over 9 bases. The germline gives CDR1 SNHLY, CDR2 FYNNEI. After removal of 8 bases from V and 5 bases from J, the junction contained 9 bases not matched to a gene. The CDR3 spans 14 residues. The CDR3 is CASEPGQGGYGYTF. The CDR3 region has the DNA TGTGCCAGCGAACCGGGACAGGGAGGATATGGCTACACCTTC.

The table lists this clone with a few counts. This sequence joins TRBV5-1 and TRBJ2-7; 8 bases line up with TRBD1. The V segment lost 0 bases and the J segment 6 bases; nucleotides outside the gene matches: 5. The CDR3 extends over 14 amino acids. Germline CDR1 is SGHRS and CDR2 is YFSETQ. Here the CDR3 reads CASSLGRTGREQYF. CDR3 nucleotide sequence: TGCGCCAGCAGCTTGGGAAGGACAGGGCGCGAGCAGTACTTC.

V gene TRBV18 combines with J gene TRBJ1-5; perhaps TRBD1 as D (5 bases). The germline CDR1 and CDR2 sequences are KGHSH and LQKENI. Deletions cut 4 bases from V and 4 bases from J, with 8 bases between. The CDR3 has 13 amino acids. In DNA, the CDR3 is TGTGCCAGCTCACAGGGACTAAATCAGCCCCAGCATTTT. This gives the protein CASSQGLNQPQHF.

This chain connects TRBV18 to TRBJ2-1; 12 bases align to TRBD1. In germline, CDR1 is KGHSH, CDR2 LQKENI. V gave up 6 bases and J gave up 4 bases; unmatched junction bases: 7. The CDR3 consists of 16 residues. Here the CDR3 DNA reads TGTGCCAGCTCCCGGGACAGGGGGCATAGGTACAATGAGCAGTTCTTC. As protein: CASSRDRGHRYNEQFF. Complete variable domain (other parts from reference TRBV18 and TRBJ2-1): NAGVMQNPRHLVRRRGQEARLRCSPMKGHSHVYWYRQLPEEGLKFMVYLQKENIIDESGMPKERFSAEFPKEGPSILRIQQVVRGDSAAYFCASSRDRGHRYNEQFFGPGTRLTVL.

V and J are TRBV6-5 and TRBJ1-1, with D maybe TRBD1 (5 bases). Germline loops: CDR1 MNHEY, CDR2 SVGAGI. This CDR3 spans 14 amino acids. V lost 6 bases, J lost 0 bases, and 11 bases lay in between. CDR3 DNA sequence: TGTGCCAGCAGGAACAGGAGAATGAACACTGAAGCTTTCTTT. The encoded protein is CASRNRRMNTEAFF.

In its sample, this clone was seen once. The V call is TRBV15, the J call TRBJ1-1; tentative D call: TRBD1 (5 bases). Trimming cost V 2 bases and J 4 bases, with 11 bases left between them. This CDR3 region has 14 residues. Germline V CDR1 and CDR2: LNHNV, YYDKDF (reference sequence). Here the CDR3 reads CATSRSHQGTEAFF. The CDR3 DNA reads TGTGCCACCAGCAGAAGCCACCAGGGCACTGAAGCTTTCTTT.

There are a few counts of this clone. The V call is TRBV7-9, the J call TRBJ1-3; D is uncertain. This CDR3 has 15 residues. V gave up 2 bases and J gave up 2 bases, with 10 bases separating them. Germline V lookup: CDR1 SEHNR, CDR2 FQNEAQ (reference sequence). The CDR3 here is CASSLSQGAGNTIYF. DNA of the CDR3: TGTGCCAGCAGCTTATCCCAAGGAGCTGGAAACACCATATATTTT.

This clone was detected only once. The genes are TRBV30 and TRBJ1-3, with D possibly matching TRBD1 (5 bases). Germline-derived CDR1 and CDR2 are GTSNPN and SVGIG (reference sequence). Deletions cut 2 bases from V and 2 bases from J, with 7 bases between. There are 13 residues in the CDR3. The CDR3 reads CAWSPGTGNTIYF. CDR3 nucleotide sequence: TGTGCCTGGAGTCCAGGGACTGGAAACACCATATATTTT.

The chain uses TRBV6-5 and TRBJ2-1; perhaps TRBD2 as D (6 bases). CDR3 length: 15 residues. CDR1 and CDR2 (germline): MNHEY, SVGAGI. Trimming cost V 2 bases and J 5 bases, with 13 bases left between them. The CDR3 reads CASSYPGGANNEQFF. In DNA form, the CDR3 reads TGTGCCAGCAGTTACCCCGGAGGGGCGAACAATGAGCAGTTCTTC.

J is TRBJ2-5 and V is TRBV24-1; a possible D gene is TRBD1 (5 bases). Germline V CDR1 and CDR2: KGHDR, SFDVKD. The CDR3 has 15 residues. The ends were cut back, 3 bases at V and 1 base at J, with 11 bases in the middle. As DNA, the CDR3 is TGTGCCACCAGTGATCCTGACAGTTTCCAAGAGACCCAGTACTTC. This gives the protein CATSDPDSFQETQYF.

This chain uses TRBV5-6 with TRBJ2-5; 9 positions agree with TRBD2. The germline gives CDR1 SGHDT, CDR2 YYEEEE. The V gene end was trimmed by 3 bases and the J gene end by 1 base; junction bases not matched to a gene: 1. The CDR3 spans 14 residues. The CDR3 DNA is TGTGCCAGCAGCTGGGGACTAGCCCAAGAGACCCAGTACTTC. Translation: CASSWGLAQETQYF.

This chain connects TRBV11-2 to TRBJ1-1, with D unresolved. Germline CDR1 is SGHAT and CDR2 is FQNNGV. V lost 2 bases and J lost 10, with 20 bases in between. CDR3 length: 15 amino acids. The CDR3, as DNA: TGTGCCAGCAGCTTAACACCGGGAGTTACCCAGGCAGCTTTCTTT. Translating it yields CASSLTPGVTQAAFF.

DNA for the CDR3: TGTGCCAGCACCGGGGAGGGATTAACAAACGAGCAGTACTTC. This translates into CASTGEGLTNEQYF. This chain uses TRBV2 with TRBJ2-7; the match to TRBD2 covers 7 bases. V lost 7 bases and J lost 5; bases outside the gene matches: 11. The CDR3 covers 14 residues. Germline CDR1 is SNHLY and CDR2 is FYNNEI.

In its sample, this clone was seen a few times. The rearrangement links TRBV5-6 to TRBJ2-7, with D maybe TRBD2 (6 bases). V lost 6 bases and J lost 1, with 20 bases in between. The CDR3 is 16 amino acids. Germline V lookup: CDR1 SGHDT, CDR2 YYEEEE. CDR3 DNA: TGTGCCAGCACCTCCCTGGAGGGCGCCAGGTCCTACGAGCAGTACTTC. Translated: CASTSLEGARSYEQYF.

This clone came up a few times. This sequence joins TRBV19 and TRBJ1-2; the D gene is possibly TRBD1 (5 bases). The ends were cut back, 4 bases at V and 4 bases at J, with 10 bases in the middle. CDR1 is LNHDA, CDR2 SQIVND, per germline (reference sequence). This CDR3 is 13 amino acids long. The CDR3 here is CASSRDSSYGYTF. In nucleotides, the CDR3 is TGTGCCAGTAGTAGGGACTCCTCCTATGGCTACACCTTC. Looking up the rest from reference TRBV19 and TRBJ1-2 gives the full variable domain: DGGITQSPKYLFRKEGQNVTLSCEQNLNHDAMYWYRQDPGQGLRLIYYSQIVNDFQKGDIAEGYSVSREKKESFPLTVTSAQKNPTAFYLCASSRDSSYGYTFGSGTRLTVV.

The CDR3: CASNPLRAGGREQFF. In nucleotides, the CDR3 is TGTGCCAGCAACCCCTTAAGAGCGGGGGGGCGTGAGCAGTTCTTC. The genes are TRBV6-5 and TRBJ2-1; 10 nucleotides agree with TRBD2. V gave up 7 bases and J gave up 9 bases; unmatched junction bases: 12. This CDR3 is 15 amino acids long. Germline V gene sequence: CDR1 MNHEY, CDR2 SVGAGI.

As DNA, the CDR3 is TGTGCCAGCAGTTTAGGGGCGGCCAAAAACATTCAGTACTTC. Translated: CASSLGAAKNIQYF. The J gene is TRBJ2-4, the V gene TRBV27; D is perhaps TRBD1 (5 bases). V was clipped by 2 bases and J by 1 base, with 6 bases between them. CDR3 length: 14 amino acids. CDR1 MNHEY and CDR2 SMNVEV come from the germline V gene (reference sequence).

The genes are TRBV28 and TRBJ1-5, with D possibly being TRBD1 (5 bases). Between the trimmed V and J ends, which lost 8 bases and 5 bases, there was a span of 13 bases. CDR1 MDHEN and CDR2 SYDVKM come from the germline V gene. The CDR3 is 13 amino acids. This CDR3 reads CASLGAGDQPQHF. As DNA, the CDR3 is TGTGCCAGCCTAGGGGCGGGGGATCAGCCCCAGCATTTT.

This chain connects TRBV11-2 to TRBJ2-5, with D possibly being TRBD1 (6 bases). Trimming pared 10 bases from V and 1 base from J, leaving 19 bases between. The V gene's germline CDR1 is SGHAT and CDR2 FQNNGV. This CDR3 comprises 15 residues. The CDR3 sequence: CATRWGGGPQETQYF. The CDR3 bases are TGTGCCACCCGGTGGGGTGGGGGCCCCCAAGAGACCCAGTACTTC.

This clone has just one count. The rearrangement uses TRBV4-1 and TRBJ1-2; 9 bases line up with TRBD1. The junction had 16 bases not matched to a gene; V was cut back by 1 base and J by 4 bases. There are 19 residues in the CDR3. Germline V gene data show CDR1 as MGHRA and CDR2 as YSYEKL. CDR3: CASSQGSGTGLRSGYGYTF. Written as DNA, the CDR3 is TGCGCCAGCAGCCAAGGGAGTGGGACAGGGCTCCGAAGTGGCTATGGCTACACCTTC.

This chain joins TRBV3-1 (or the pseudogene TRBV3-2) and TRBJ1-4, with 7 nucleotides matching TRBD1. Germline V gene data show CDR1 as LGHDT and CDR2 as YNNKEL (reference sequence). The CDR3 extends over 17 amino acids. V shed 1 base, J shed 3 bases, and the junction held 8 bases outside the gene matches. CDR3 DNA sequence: TGTGCCAGCAGCCAAGTATTCACAGGGGCGGCTAATGAAAAACTGTTTTTT. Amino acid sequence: CASSQVFTGAANEKLFF.

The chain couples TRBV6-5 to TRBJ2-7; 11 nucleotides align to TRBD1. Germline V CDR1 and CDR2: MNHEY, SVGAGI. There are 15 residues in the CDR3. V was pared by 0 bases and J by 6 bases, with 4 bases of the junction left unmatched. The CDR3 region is CASSYSGQGAAEQYF. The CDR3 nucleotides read TGTGCCAGCAGTTACTCCGGACAGGGGGCCGCCGAGCAGTACTTC.

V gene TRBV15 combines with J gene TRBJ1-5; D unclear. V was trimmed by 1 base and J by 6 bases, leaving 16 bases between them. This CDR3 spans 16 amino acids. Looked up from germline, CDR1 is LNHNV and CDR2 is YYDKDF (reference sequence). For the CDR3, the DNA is TGTGCCACCAGCAGAGCCCGTGCAGTTGGTTCTCAGCCCCAGCATTTT. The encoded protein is CATSRARAVGSQPQHF.

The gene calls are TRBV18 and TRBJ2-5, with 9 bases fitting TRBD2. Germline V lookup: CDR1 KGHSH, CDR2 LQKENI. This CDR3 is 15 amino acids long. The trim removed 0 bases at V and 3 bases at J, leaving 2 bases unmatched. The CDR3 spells CASSPPRTSEETQYF. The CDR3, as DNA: TGTGCCAGCTCACCACCCAGGACTAGCGAAGAGACCCAGTACTTC.

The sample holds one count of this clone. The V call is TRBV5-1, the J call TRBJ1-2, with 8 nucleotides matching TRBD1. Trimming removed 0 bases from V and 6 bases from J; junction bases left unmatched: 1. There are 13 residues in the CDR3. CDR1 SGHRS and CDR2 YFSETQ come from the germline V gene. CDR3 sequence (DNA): TGCGCCAGCAGCTTGGGACAGGGGAATGGCTACACCTTC. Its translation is CASSLGQGNGYTF. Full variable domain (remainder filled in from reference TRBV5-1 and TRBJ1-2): KAGVTQTPRYLIKTRGQQVTLSCSPISGHRSVSWYQQTPGQGLQFLFEYFSETQRNKGNFPGRFSGRQFSNSRSEMNVSTLELGDSALYLCASSLGQGNGYTFGSGTRLTVV.

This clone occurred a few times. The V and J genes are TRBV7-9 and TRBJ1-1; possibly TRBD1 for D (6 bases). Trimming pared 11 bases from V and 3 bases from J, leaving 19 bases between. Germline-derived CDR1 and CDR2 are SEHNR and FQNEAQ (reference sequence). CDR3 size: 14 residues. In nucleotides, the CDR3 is TGTGCCGGTAACAGGGTTGATGGTGACACTGAAGCTTTCTTT. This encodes CAGNRVDGDTEAFF.

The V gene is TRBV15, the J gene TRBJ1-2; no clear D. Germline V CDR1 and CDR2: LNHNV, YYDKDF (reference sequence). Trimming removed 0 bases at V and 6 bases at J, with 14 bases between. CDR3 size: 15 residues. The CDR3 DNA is TGTGCCACCAGCAGAGAATCATCGGGTTTCGATGGCTACACCTTC. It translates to CATSRESSGFDGYTF.

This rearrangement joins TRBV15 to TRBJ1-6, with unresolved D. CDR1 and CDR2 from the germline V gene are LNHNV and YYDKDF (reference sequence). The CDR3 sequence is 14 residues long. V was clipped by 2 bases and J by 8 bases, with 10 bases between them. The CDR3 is CATSRRELDSPLHF. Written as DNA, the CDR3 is TGTGCCACCAGCAGACGGGAGTTGGATTCACCCCTCCACTTT.

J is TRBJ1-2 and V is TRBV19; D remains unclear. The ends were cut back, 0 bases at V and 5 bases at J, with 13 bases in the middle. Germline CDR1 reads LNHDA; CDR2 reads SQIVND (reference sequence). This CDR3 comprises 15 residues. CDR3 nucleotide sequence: TGTGCCAGTAGTATAGACGGCGGCCCTGGGTATGGCTACACCTTC. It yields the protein CASSIDGGPGYGYTF.